The 15 T cell receptor beta chains in this list originate from one sample, sequenced in a study of cytomegalovirus exposure and HLA in healthy donors (dated by TCRdb to about 2017). To prepare the library, the immunoSEQ multiplex PCR assay was applied. For the multiplex PCR, a mixture combining 60 forward primers for TCR Vbeta segments and 13 reverse primers for TCR Jbeta segments was used. TCRdb limited this immuneACCESS table to in-frame rearrangements with V and J called. A share of clones is missing; checked studies link under half to unresolved V genes, and the rest is unexplained. Here the sample has under 200,000 clones; roughly 84% occur a single time. Under 7.5% of the sample comes from the top ten. Material for sequencing was PBMCs. The receptors come from a man aged 50 to 59 in good health and CMV-seropositive.

The chain uses TRBV6-6 and TRBJ2-7; D is unclear. This CDR3 comprises 15 residues. Germline V gene lookup returns CDR1 MNHNY and CDR2 SVGAGI (reference sequence). Deletions cut 5 bases from V and 3 bases from J, with 17 bases between. The CDR3 region has the DNA TGTGCCAGCAGTACCCCGTCGGATAGCCGCTACGAGCAGTACTTC. Translation: CASSTPSDSRYEQYF.

V gene TRBV7-3 combines with J gene TRBJ2-1, with TRBD2 matching 11 bases. The CDR3 has 16 residues. Germline V gives CDR1 SGHTA, CDR2 FQGTGA. After removal of 6 bases from V and 4 bases from J, the junction contained 8 bases not matched to a gene. The CDR3 reads CASSLAGLAVYNEQFF. CDR3 nucleotides: TGTGCCAGCAGTCTAGCGGGACTAGCGGTTTACAATGAGCAGTTCTTC.

The CDR3 DNA sequence: TGTGCCAGCGGACGAGGGGGGGACGGCACAGATACGCAGTATTTT. Protein: CASGRGGDGTDTQYF. The genes are TRBV6-5 and TRBJ2-3, with a tentative D call TRBD2 (7 bases). Germline lookup yields CDR1 MNHEY and CDR2 SVGAGI. The CDR3 length is 15 residues. Trimming removed 8 bases at V and 1 base at J, with 16 bases between.

In this sample, this clone turned up once. This sequence joins TRBV5-5 and TRBJ1-4; D possibly corresponds to TRBD1 (6 bases). Trimming took off 4 bases at V and 7 bases at J, with 14 bases between the two ends. The CDR3 contains 14 residues. Germline assignment: CDR1 SGHKS and CDR2 YYEKEE (reference sequence). The CDR3 region is CASSPIQGIEKLFF. CDR3 bases: TGTGCCAGCAGCCCCATCCAGGGGATTGAAAAACTGTTTTTT.

This sequence joins TRBV5-5 and TRBJ2-2; D ambiguous. Trimming took 0 bases from V and 1 from J, leaving 4 bases between them. The CDR3 sequence is 14 residues long. Per the germline V gene, CDR1 is SGHKS and CDR2 is YYEKEE (reference sequence). CDR3 DNA sequence: TGTGCCAGCAGCTTGGTCGTGAACACCGGGGAGCTGTTTTTT. Translating gives CASSLVVNTGELFF.

This chain connects TRBV15 to TRBJ2-7, with 9 bases fitting TRBD2. This CDR3 comprises 15 residues. V lost 1 base to trimming and J lost 4 bases; unmatched junction nucleotides: 5. CDR1 is LNHNV, CDR2 YYDKDF, per germline (reference sequence). The CDR3 nucleotides read TGTGCCACCAGCAGAGGGGTAGCGGGGGTATACGAGCAGTACTTC. Its protein is CATSRGVAGVYEQYF.

The rearrangement links TRBV5-6 to TRBJ2-1; 9 nucleotides align to TRBD1. Looked up from germline, CDR1 is SGHDT and CDR2 is YYEEEE. J was trimmed by 2 bases and V by 6 bases; bases with no gene match: 12. The CDR3 covers 17 residues. CDR3 in DNA: TGTGCCAGCATCATCTCCCCGGGACAGGGAACCTACAATGAGCAGTTCTTC. Its translation: CASIISPGQGTYNEQFF.

The rearrangement uses TRBV18 and TRBJ2-5; D gene ambiguous. This CDR3 has 16 amino acids. Germline CDR1 is KGHSH and CDR2 is LQKENI. Trimming removed 2 bases from V and 2 bases from J, with 15 bases in between. CDR3 in amino acids: CASSPSEPVTQETQYF. The CDR3 nucleotides are TGTGCCAGCTCACCAAGTGAACCGGTGACTCAAGAGACCCAGTACTTC.

The chain is built from TRBV6-5 and TRBJ1-5; maybe TRBD1 (5 bases). Trimming pared 2 bases from V and 5 bases from J, leaving 10 bases between. The germline V gene has CDR1 MNHEY and CDR2 SVGAGI. This CDR3 region has 14 residues. The CDR3 is CASSYLGGDQPQHF. CDR3 coding DNA: TGTGCCAGCAGTTACCTGGGGGGGGATCAGCCCCAGCATTTT.

The chain carries TRBV2 and TRBJ2-3; a possible D gene is TRBD1 (6 bases). The CDR3 loop spans 13 amino acids. Trimming pared 6 bases from V and 4 bases from J, leaving 11 bases between. In germline, CDR1 is SNHLY, CDR2 FYNNEI. CDR3 sequence (DNA): TGTGCCAGCAGGGAGGACAGTTCAGATACGCAGTATTTT. Protein: CASREDSSDTQYF. Complete variable domain (other parts from reference TRBV2 and TRBJ2-3): EPEVTQTPSHQVTQMGQEVILRCVPISNHLYFYWYRQILGQKVEFLVSFYNNEISEKSEIFDDQFSVERPDGSNFTLKIRSTKLEDSAMYFCASREDSSDTQYFGPGTRLTVL.

The V and J genes are TRBV18 and TRBJ2-3; 11 nucleotides match TRBD2. The V segment lost 5 bases and the J segment 0 bases; nucleotides outside the gene matches: 1. The CDR3 is made up of 15 amino acids. In germline, CDR1 is KGHSH, CDR2 LQKENI. CDR3: CASSGTSGSTDTQYF. CDR3 nucleotides: TGTGCCAGCTCAGGGACTAGCGGTAGCACAGATACGCAGTATTTT.

A word on this clone: Other DNA sequences in the sample encode the same CDR3. The chain combines TRBV9 with TRBJ1-1, with TRBD1 matching 7 bases. CDR1 is SGDLS, CDR2 YYNGEE, per germline. The CDR3 length is 14 residues. Trimming took 3 bases from V and 1 from J; bases not matched to a gene: 3. The CDR3 protein is CASSGGQANTEAFF. DNA of the CDR3: TGTGCCAGCAGCGGTGGACAGGCGAACACTGAAGCTTTCTTT.

The J gene is TRBJ1-1, the V gene TRBV10-1; D is unresolved. The CDR3 extends over 13 amino acids. Trimming left V 2 bases short and J 3 bases short, with 7 bases between. Germline V gene lookup returns CDR1 WNHNN and CDR2 SYGVQD (reference sequence). As DNA, the CDR3 is TGCGCCAGCAGTGAGGGCCAGGACACTGAAGCTTTCTTT. Translated: CASSEGQDTEAFF.

The chain has TRBV4-2 and TRBJ2-5; 7 positions match TRBD2. V lost 0 bases and J lost 1; bases outside the gene matches: 8. CDR1 and CDR2 (germline): LGHNA, YNFKEQ. The CDR3 is 17 residues long. CDR3 residues: CASSQDPRGGVQETQYF. Here the CDR3 DNA reads TGTGCCAGCAGCCAAGATCCCCGCGGGGGAGTCCAAGAGACCCAGTACTTC.

The chain carries TRBV5-4 and TRBJ1-3; possible D gene TRBD1, 5 bases. The V and J ends lost 4 bases and 0 bases respectively, with 8 bases between them. CDR3 length equals 14 residues. Germline loops: CDR1 SGHNT, CDR2 YYREEE (reference sequence). The CDR3 bases are TGTGCCAGCAGCCACAGGAGCTCTGGAAACACCATATATTTT. It translates to CASSHRSSGNTIYF.